These T cell receptor beta chains were read from a single sample in a study of identifying expanded T cells in peripheral blood. Sequencing used immunoSEQ multiplex PCR; TCRdb keeps in-frame clones, though not all of them. The table includes approximately 58,000 clones, around 86% detected once. Sequencing input: blood. The receptors shown here come from a person between 18 and 70 years old in good health. CDR3s include the opening cysteine and the closing phenylalanine or tryptophan. D genes are given only for firm matches. Only some rows state a clone size, as once, few, many or a class for expanded clones.

D: .; size: .; V: TRBV4-3; J: TRBJ2-1; CDR3: CASSQDYSYNEQFF; DNA: TGCGCCAGCAGCCAGGACTATTCCTACAATGAGCAGTTCTTC
D: .; size: .; V: TRBV5-1; J: TRBJ1-1; CDR3: CASSLQGTGEAFF; DNA: TGCGCCAGCAGCTTGCAGGGGACCGGTGAAGCTTTCTTT
D: TRBD2; size: .; V: TRBV2; J: TRBJ2-3; CDR3: CASRLTSGRSDTQYF; DNA: TGTGCCAGCAGACTGACTAGCGGGAGGTCAGATACGCAGTATTTT
D: .; size: .; V: TRBV29-1; J: TRBJ2-2; CDR3: CSAGQRSGELFF; DNA: TGCAGCGCAGGACAGCGGTCGGGGGAGCTGTTTTTT
D: .; size: .; V: TRBV5-1; J: TRBJ2-2; CDR3: CASSLLFVSGELFF; DNA: TGCGCCAGCAGCTTGCTTTTTGTTTCCGGGGAGCTGTTTTTT
D: TRBD1; size: .; V: TRBV9; J: TRBJ2-3; CDR3: CASSVGGQGQDTQYF; DNA: TGTGCCAGCAGCGTAGGGGGACAGGGGCAAGATACGCAGTATTTT
D: TRBD2; size: .; V: TRBV7-2; J: TRBJ2-1; CDR3: CASSLARASGPHEQFF; DNA: TGTGCCAGCAGCTTAGCTAGGGCTAGCGGGCCCCATGAGCAGTTCTTC
D: .; size: .; V: TRBV21-1; J: TRBJ1-5; CDR3: CASSTAPGSNQPQHF; DNA: TGTGCCAGCAGCACCGCCCCGGGTAGCAATCAGCCCCAGCATTTT
D: .; size: .; V: TRBV19; J: TRBJ1-2; CDR3: CASSSRGANYGYTF; DNA: TGTGCCAGTAGTAGCCGGGGGGCTAACTATGGCTACACCTTC
D: TRBD1; size: .; V: TRBV5-1; J: TRBJ2-1; CDR3: CASSQGHAGGNNEQFF; DNA: TGCGCCAGCAGTCAAGGGCACGCAGGGGGCAACAATGAGCAGTTCTTC
D: .; size: .; V: TRBV5-4; J: TRBJ1-4; CDR3: CASSLERNEKLFF; DNA: TGTGCCAGCAGCTTGGAACGAAATGAAAAACTGTTTTTT
D: TRBD1; size: .; V: TRBV6-5; J: TRBJ2-5; CDR3: CASRGGQGSETQYF; DNA: TGTGCCAGCAGGGGGGGACAGGGCTCGGAGACCCAGTACTTC
D: .; size: .; V: TRBV27; J: TRBJ2-6; CDR3: CASSLSRTPGANVLTF; DNA: TGTGCCAGCAGTTTATCTAGGACACCTGGGGCCAACGTCCTGACTTTC
D: .; size: .; V: TRBV11-2; J: TRBJ1-5; CDR3: CASTDGSNQPQHF; DNA: TGTGCCAGCACCGACGGGAGTAATCAGCCCCAGCATTTT
D: .; size: few; V: TRBV14; J: TRBJ1-6; CDR3: CASSRDLMGQRNSPLHF; DNA: TGTGCCAGCAGTAGGGACCTGATGGGGCAACGTAATTCACCCCTCCACTTT
D: .; size: .; V: TRBV15; J: TRBJ2-1; CDR3: CATSREKGINEQFF; DNA: TGTGCCACCAGCAGAGAAAAGGGGATCAATGAGCAGTTCTTC
D: .; size: .; V: TRBV10-2; J: TRBJ1-1; CDR3: CASSEGQLIEAFF; DNA: TGCGCCAGCAGCGAAGGACAATTAATCGAAGCTTTCTTT
D: .; size: .; V: TRBV5-1; J: TRBJ2-3; CDR3: CASSFDRRENTQYF; DNA: TGCGCCAGCAGCTTTGACAGGAGGGAAAATACGCAGTATTTT
D: .; size: .; V: TRBV6-4; J: TRBJ2-7; CDR3: CASSFRGYEQYF; DNA: TGTGCCAGCAGTTTTCGGGGGTACGAGCAGTACTTC
D: TRBD1; size: .; V: TRBV11-3; J: TRBJ2-7; CDR3: CASSPPDRGHEQYF; DNA: TGTGCCAGCAGCCCTCCCGACAGGGGGCATGAGCAGTACTTC
D: TRBD1; size: once; V: TRBV10-3; J: TRBJ2-7; CDR3: CAIRGTGGYEQYF; DNA: TGTGCCATCCGAGGGACAGGGGGCTACGAGCAGTACTTC
D: .; size: few; V: TRBV9; J: TRBJ1-3; CDR3: CASRSSGNTIYF; DNA: TGTGCCAGCAGAAGCTCTGGAAACACCATATATTTT
D: .; size: .; V: TRBV9; J: TRBJ2-1; CDR3: CASSPYGGRVYNEQFF; DNA: TGTGCCAGCAGCCCTTACGGGGGGCGGGTTTACAATGAGCAGTTCTTC
D: TRBD2; size: .; V: TRBV12-5; J: TRBJ2-2; CDR3: CASGLGRGVAGELFF; DNA: TGTGCTAGTGGTTTGGGCCGGGGGGTCGCCGGGGAGCTGTTTTTT
D: .; size: .; V: TRBV6-5; J: TRBJ1-2; CDR3: CASSYADGRKNYGYTF; DNA: TGTGCCAGCAGTTACGCGGACGGGCGGAAAAACTATGGCTACACCTTC
D: .; size: .; V: TRBV11-2; J: TRBJ2-7; CDR3: CASSLAGEQYF; DNA: TGTGCCAGCAGCTTAGCCGGGGAGCAGTACTTC
D: TRBD2; size: .; V: TRBV19; J: TRBJ2-3; CDR3: CASSPGLATDTQYF; DNA: TGTGCCAGTAGTCCGGGACTAGCAACAGATACGCAGTATTTT